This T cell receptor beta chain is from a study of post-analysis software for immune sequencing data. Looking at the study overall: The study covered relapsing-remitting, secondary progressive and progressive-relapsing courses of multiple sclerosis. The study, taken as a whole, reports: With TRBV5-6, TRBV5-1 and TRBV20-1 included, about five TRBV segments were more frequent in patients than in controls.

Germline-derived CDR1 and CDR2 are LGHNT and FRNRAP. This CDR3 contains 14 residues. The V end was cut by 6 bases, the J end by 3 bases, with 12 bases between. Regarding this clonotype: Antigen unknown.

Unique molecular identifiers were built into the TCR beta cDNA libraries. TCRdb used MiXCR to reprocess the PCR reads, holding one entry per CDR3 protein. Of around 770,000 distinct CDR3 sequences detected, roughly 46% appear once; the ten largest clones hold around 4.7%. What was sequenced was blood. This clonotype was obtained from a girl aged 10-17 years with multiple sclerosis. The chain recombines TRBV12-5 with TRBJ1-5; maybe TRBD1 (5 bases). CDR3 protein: CASGMTVSNQPQHF. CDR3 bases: TGTGCTAGTGGCATGACAGTATCCAATCAGCCCCAGCATTTT. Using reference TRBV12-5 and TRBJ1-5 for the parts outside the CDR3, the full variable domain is DARVTQTPRHKVTEMGQEVTMRCQPILGHNTVFWYRQTMMQGLELLAYFRNRAPLDDSGMPKDRFSAEMPDATLATLKIQPSEPRDSAVYFCASGMTVSNQPQHFGDGTRLSIL.